The entry below gives a single T cell receptor (beta chain) sequence along with its context. Its antigen is currently unknown. The CDR3 contains 14 residues. V lost 6 bases and J lost 9, with 20 bases in between. The germline CDR1 and CDR2 sequences are SNHLY and FYNNEI. The sample comes from a study of T cell responses to AZD1222 COVID-19 vaccine. General study findings and limits: Clonal diversity may have been underestimated in mostly white British donors. Spike-specific TCRs gained breadth and depth after people received two AZD1222 doses.

Libraries were prepared by immunoSEQ multiplex PCR; TCRdb keeps only in-frame clonotypes and omits some of them. This sample has about 40,000 clones, with over 75% found just once. The receptor's source is an adult who received the MenACWY meningococcal vaccine as a control. The sequenced sample was peripheral blood, obtained 28 days after the second dose of the MenACWY control vaccine. This rearrangement joins TRBV2 to TRBJ1-1; a possible D gene is TRBD1 (6 bases). The CDR3 nucleotides are TGTGCCAGCAGGAAGGACAGTGCCAAGGGAAAAGCTTTCTTT. Amino acids: CASRKDSAKGKAFF.